These 13 T cell receptor beta chains share one sample of origin, sequenced in a study of blood T cell repertoires in COVID-19 (dated by TCRdb to the early 2020s). Library preparation employed the immunoSEQ multiplex PCR assay. The table comes from immuneACCESS by way of TCRdb, which keeps in-frame sequences with V and J called. Part of the clones is missing from these tables; in studies checked, under half for an unresolved V gene and the rest for unknown reasons. Here the sample has about 180,000 clones; approximately 82% occur a single time. The top ten hold 15% to 20% of the sample. The specimen was PBMCs or T cells enriched from blood (not recorded which). These receptors were collected from a woman aged 50 to 60 who had recovered from COVID-19.

The chain couples TRBV19 to TRBJ2-3, with TRBD2 identical over 11 bases. In germline, CDR1 is LNHDA, CDR2 SQIVND (reference sequence). J lost 2 bases, V lost 4 bases, and 5 bases had no gene match. The CDR3 runs to 16 residues. For the CDR3, the DNA is TGTGCCAGTAGTACCGGGACTAGCGGTTTCACAGATACGCAGTATTTT. Its translation is CASSTGTSGFTDTQYF.

The rearrangement links TRBV7-9 to TRBJ2-7; 7 bases line up with TRBD1. The CDR3 extends over 14 amino acids. V lost 2 bases, J lost 3 bases, and 4 bases stayed unmatched. Germline assignment: CDR1 SEHNR and CDR2 FQNEAQ (reference sequence). The CDR3 nucleotides read TGTGCCAGCAGCTTACCGGGACAGTTCTACGAGCAGTACTTC. Protein sequence: CASSLPGQFYEQYF. Drawing the rest from reference TRBV7-9 and TRBJ2-7, the complete variable domain is DTGVSQNPRHKITKRGQNVTFRCDPISEHNRLYWYRQTLGQGPEFLTYFQNEAQLEKSRLLSDRFSAERPKGSFSTLEIQRTEQGDSAMYLCASSLPGQFYEQYFGPGTRLTVT.

The J gene is TRBJ1-5, the V gene TRBV7-8, with 8 bases fitting TRBD1. The V segment lost 4 bases and the J segment 5 bases; nucleotides outside the gene matches: 7. Germline V gene lookup returns CDR1 SGHVS and CDR2 FQNEAQ. The CDR3 contains 15 residues. The CDR3 loop reads CASSSPRTGYQPQHF. In nucleotides, the CDR3 is TGTGCCAGCAGCTCCCCCCGGACAGGGTATCAGCCCCAGCATTTT.

The chain employs TRBV27 and TRBJ2-7; a possible D gene is TRBD2 (5 bases). The CDR3 spans 11 residues. V was trimmed by 5 bases and J by 3 bases, leaving 5 bases between them. The germline CDR1 and CDR2 sequences are MNHEY and SMNVEV (reference sequence). The DNA of the CDR3 is TGTGCCAGCAGTCGGGGCTACGAGCAGTACTTC. It translates to CASSRGYEQYF.

This clone was seen a single time. The chain couples TRBV1 to TRBJ2-5; TRBD1, as called in the table, went unchecked against the DNA. TRBV1 represents a pseudogene. This CDR3 is built from 14 residues. DNA for the CDR3: TGCACCAGCAGCCGACGGGACACGAAAGAGACCCAGTACTTC. It encodes CTSSRRDTKETQYF.

This rearrangement joins TRBV5-1 to TRBJ1-5; 7 bases are shared with TRBD1. CDR3 length equals 15 residues. Trimming took 4 bases from V and 0 from J; bases not matched to a gene: 4. Germline values: CDR1 SGHRS, CDR2 YFSETQ. The CDR3 region has the DNA TGCGCCAGCAGCCCAGGGACAGATAGCAATCAGCCCCAGCATTTT. Translating it yields CASSPGTDSNQPQHF. The full variable domain, its missing parts supplied by reference TRBV5-1 and TRBJ1-5, is KAGVTQTPRYLIKTRGQQVTLSCSPISGHRSVSWYQQTPGQGLQFLFEYFSETQRNKGNFPGRFSGRQFSNSRSEMNVSTLELGDSALYLCASSPGTDSNQPQHFGDGTRLSIL.

A note on this clone: A much larger clone lies one base from this, so it may be a read error. Within the sample, other DNA sequences also encode this same CDR3. The chain is built from TRBV28 and TRBJ1-2, with 9 bases fitting TRBD1. The V segment lost 5 bases and the J segment 4 bases; nucleotides outside the gene matches: 2. The CDR3 has 13 amino acids. Looked up from germline, CDR1 is MDHEN and CDR2 is SYDVKM. This CDR3 is CASSVTGGYGYTF. CDR3 sequence (DNA): TGTGCCAGCAGTGTGACAGGGGGCTATGGCTACACCTTC.

This chain connects TRBV12-3 or TRBV12-4 to TRBJ1-2, with D perhaps TRBD1 (5 bases). V dropped 3 bases and J dropped 4 bases, with 9 bases sitting between them. This CDR3 spans 13 amino acids. The chain's CDR3 is CASSFIGGYGYTF. The DNA of the CDR3 is TGTGCCAGCAGTTTTATCGGGGGCTATGGCTACACCTTC.

The chain carries TRBV30 and TRBJ1-1, with unresolved D. From germline, CDR1 is GTSNPN and CDR2 SVGIG (reference sequence). This CDR3 has 15 amino acids. Deletions cut 4 bases from V and 0 bases from J, with 15 bases between. CDR3 sequence: CAWNRRYGVNTEAFF. CDR3 in DNA: TGTGCCTGGAATAGGCGGTACGGCGTGAACACTGAAGCTTTCTTT. Based on the CDR3 plus reference TRBV30 and TRBJ1-1, the full variable domain is SQTIHQWPATLVQPVGSPLSLECTVEGTSNPNLYWYRQAAGRGLQLLFYSVGIGQISSEVPQNLSASRPQDRQFILSSKKLLLSDSGFYLCAWNRRYGVNTEAFFGQGTRLTVV.

The chain carries TRBV18 and TRBJ1-2; D not certain. Germline CDR1 and CDR2: KGHSH and LQKENI. This CDR3 spans 13 amino acids. V lost 5 bases and J lost 4, with 11 bases in between. CDR3 amino acids: CASSSTGSYGYTF. The CDR3 coding sequence is TGTGCCAGCTCATCGACCGGGAGCTATGGCTACACCTTC. Supplemented by reference TRBV18 and TRBJ1-2, the full variable domain reads NAGVMQNPRHLVRRRGQEARLRCSPMKGHSHVYWYRQLPEEGLKFMVYLQKENIIDESGMPKERFSAEFPKEGPSILRIQQVVRGDSAAYFCASSSTGSYGYTFGSGTRLTVV.

This clone has just one count. The chain links TRBV6-5 to TRBJ2-2, with 7 bases fitting TRBD2. V shed 6 bases, J shed 6 bases, and the junction held 7 bases outside the gene matches. Per the germline V gene, CDR1 is MNHEY and CDR2 is SVGAGI. The CDR3 has 14 amino acids. In DNA, the CDR3 is TGTGCCAGCAGCGTAGCGGGTGCAGCCGGGGAGCTGTTTTTT. As protein: CASSVAGAAGELFF.

This clone was observed many times. The chain recombines TRBV2 with TRBJ2-1, with 8 bases fitting TRBD1. Trimming removed 4 bases from V and 7 bases from J; junction bases left unmatched: 15. Germline V gene sequence: CDR1 SNHLY, CDR2 FYNNEI. The CDR3 is made up of 17 amino acids. As DNA, the CDR3 is TGTGCCAGCAGTGTCCGCCTGACAGGGGTTTTTGCTAATGAGCAGTTCTTC. It translates to CASSVRLTGVFANEQFF.

The rearrangement uses TRBV5-4 and TRBJ2-5; 7 bases line up with TRBD2. Germline CDR1 reads SGHNT; CDR2 reads YYREEE (reference sequence). Trimming removed 0 bases from V and 10 bases from J; junction bases left unmatched: 15. This CDR3 region has 16 residues. CDR3 sequence (DNA): TGTGCCAGCAGCTTGGGTATTGGGGGACCCAGGGAGGGCCAGTACTTC. Protein sequence: CASSLGIGGPREGQYF.